The 20 T cell receptor beta chains listed next were all sequenced from one sample in a study of T cells in Graves' hyperthyroidism and ophthalmopathy. Authors of the study amplified TCR beta CDR3 regions from RNA transcripts. First-round RT-PCR of the TCR CDR3 relied on the HTBI primer set. TCRdb independently ran MiXCR on the multiplex PCR reads; one entry per CDR3 protein. The sample has about 640,000 distinct CDR3 sequences; 20% to 25% are singletons. Sequences were obtained from blood. The receptors shown here come from a man younger than 45 with Graves' ophthalmopathy.

The chain joins TRBV29-1 to TRBJ2-7; 10 nucleotides agree with TRBD1. CDR1 SQVTM and CDR2 ANQGSEA come from the germline V gene. V lost 4 bases to trimming and J lost 6 bases; unmatched junction nucleotides: 9. This CDR3 region has 14 residues. CDR3 in DNA: TGCAGCGTTGGTCCGGGACAGGGGTTTGGCGAGCAGTACTTC. Translated, it gives CSVGPGQGFGEQYF.

This clonotype was counted ten times or more. The chain is built from TRBV3-1 and TRBJ2-1; no reliable D call. The germline V and J ends were trimmed by 0 bases and 11 bases, with 5 bases remaining between them. CDR1 is LGHDT, CDR2 YNNKEL, per germline (reference sequence). CDR3 length: 11 residues. This CDR3 reads CASSQEAKQFF. As DNA, the CDR3 is TGTGCCAGCAGCCAAGAGGCCAAGCAGTTCTTC.

This clonotype was recorded at least ten times. The V and J genes are TRBV7-8 and TRBJ2-1, with 8 bases fitting TRBD2. Germline assignment: CDR1 SGHVS and CDR2 FQNEAQ. CDR3 size: 17 residues. The V and J ends lost 4 bases and 4 bases, in that order; junction bases with no gene match: 12. The CDR3 sequence: CASSSGGAAVGYNEQFF. CDR3 nucleotide sequence: TGTGCCAGCAGCTCGGGGGGGGCGGCAGTAGGTTACAATGAGCAGTTCTTC. The whole variable domain, filled in from reference TRBV7-8 and TRBJ2-1, reads GAGVSQSPRYKVAKRGQDVALRCDPISGHVSLFWYQQALGQGPEFLTYFQNEAQLDKSGLPSDRFFAERPEGSVSTLKIQRTQQEDSAVYLCASSSGGAAVGYNEQFFGPGTRLTVL.

This clonotype was observed at least ten times. The chain joins TRBV3-1 to TRBJ1-1; D perhaps matches TRBD1 (5 bases). This CDR3 region has 13 residues. The germline V and J ends were trimmed by 8 bases and 5 bases, with 15 bases remaining between them. Germline assignment: CDR1 LGHDT and CDR2 YNNKEL (reference sequence). Here the CDR3 reads CASRTLGGTEAFF. The CDR3 nucleotides read TGTGCCAGCCGAACACTGGGGGGGACTGAAGCTTTCTTT.

The V call is TRBV7-2, the J call TRBJ2-7; perhaps TRBD2 as D (6 bases). Germline loops: CDR1 SGHTA, CDR2 FQGNSA. With 2 bases removed from V and 5 bases from J, the gap between germline ends came to 10 bases. This CDR3 has 13 residues. CDR3 sequence reads: CASSLRRVDEQYF. CDR3 DNA: TGTGCCAGCAGCTTAAGGAGGGTAGACGAGCAGTACTTC.

This clonotype showed up many times. The chain joins TRBV28 to TRBJ2-7, with D perhaps matching TRBD1 (6 bases). Germline values: CDR1 MDHEN, CDR2 SYDVKM. The V gene lost 5 bases and the J gene lost 4 bases, with 15 bases spanning the gap. CDR3 length: 14 amino acids. In nucleotides, the CDR3 is TGTGCCAGCAGTCCACACAGGGATCCGTACGAGCAGTACTTC. It encodes CASSPHRDPYEQYF.

This chain uses TRBV20-1 with TRBJ2-3; D is perhaps TRBD2 (6 bases). Trimming pared 0 bases from V and 7 bases from J, leaving 14 bases between. Germline V gives CDR1 DFQATT, CDR2 SNEGSKA (reference sequence). The CDR3 covers 14 residues. The CDR3: CSARELGSSHTQYF. CDR3 in DNA: TGCAGTGCTAGAGAACTCGGGAGTTCACATACGCAGTATTTT.

For this clonotype: A junction end diverges from the germline sequence, so it may reflect a read error. The rearrangement links TRBV5-1 to TRBJ1-1; the D is unclear. The CDR3 consists of 15 residues. CDR1 is SGHRS, CDR2 YFSETQ, per germline. The CDR3 here is CASSLQVVGREEAFF. The CDR3 DNA reads TGTGCCAGCAGCTTGCAAGTAGTTGGGAGAGAGGAAGCTTTCTTT.

In regard to this clonotype: One base away lies a much larger clone, so this may be a sequencing read error. The CDR3 here is CASRLNSNQPQHF. The CDR3 DNA reads TGTGCCAGCAGACTGAATAGCAATCAGCCCCAGCATTTT. The chain carries TRBV6-2 or TRBV6-3 and TRBJ1-5; D gene ambiguous. Germline-derived CDR1 and CDR2 are MNHEY and SVGEGT. The CDR3 has 13 amino acids. Trimming cost V 6 bases and J 0 bases, with 6 bases left between them.

The chain carries TRBV6-1 and TRBJ2-1; 11 bases are shared with TRBD1. Trimming cost V 5 bases and J 7 bases; bases outside gene matches: 7. CDR1 and CDR2 (germline): MNHNS, SASEGT. CDR3 size: 15 residues. DNA of the CDR3: TGTGCCAGCAGTCCGGACAGGGGGCAAGGTAATGAGCAGTTCTTC. Translated: CASSPDRGQGNEQFF.

This clonotype was counted only a few times. This chain joins TRBV27 and TRBJ2-1, with D possibly matching TRBD2 (5 bases). Germline V gene lookup returns CDR1 MNHEY and CDR2 SMNVEV (reference sequence). Trimming pared 3 bases from V and 7 bases from J, leaving 22 bases between. The CDR3 contains 17 residues. CDR3 sequence: CASSFLPGAARGNEQFF. As DNA, the CDR3 is TGTGCCAGCAGTTTCCTCCCTGGAGCGGCCCGCGGGAATGAGCAGTTCTTC.

This chain connects TRBV6-1 to TRBJ2-1; D is unresolved. CDR3 size: 13 residues. Germline lookup yields CDR1 MNHNS and CDR2 SASEGT. V was clipped by 7 bases and J by 5 bases, with 12 bases between them. DNA of the CDR3: TGTGCCAGCACCTTCGGCGGTCACAATGAGCAGTTCTTC. This codes for CASTFGGHNEQFF.

This clonotype has just a few counts. V gene TRBV7-8 combines with J gene TRBJ2-5; D tentatively reads TRBD1 or TRBD2 (5 bases each). Per germline, CDR1 SGHVS and CDR2 FQNEAQ. This CDR3 spans 16 amino acids. With 3 bases removed from V and 1 base from J, the gap between germline ends came to 15 bases. In DNA form, the CDR3 reads TGTGCCAGCAGCTTCGAGGGCAGGGTCGGCCAAGAGACCCAGTACTTC. This codes for CASSFEGRVGQETQYF. The full variable domain, rest sourced from reference TRBV7-8 and TRBJ2-5, is GAGVSQSPRYKVAKRGQDVALRCDPISGHVSLFWYQQALGQGPEFLTYFQNEAQLDKSGLPSDRFFAERPEGSVSTLKIQRTQQEDSAVYLCASSFEGRVGQETQYFGPGTRLLVL.

Many counts were recorded for this clonotype. The genes are TRBV4-1 and TRBJ1-1; maybe TRBD1 (5 bases). Deletions cut 2 bases from V and 0 bases from J, with 10 bases between. Germline V lookup: CDR1 MGHRA, CDR2 YSYEKL. The CDR3 has 15 residues. CDR3 bases: TGCGCCAGCAGCCAACCGGGACGGATGAACACTGAAGCTTTCTTT. Its protein product is CASSQPGRMNTEAFF.

This clonotype was seen a handful of times. The chain uses TRBV7-2 and TRBJ2-5; D gene unclear. The CDR3 consists of 13 residues. Trimming cost V 5 bases and J 5 bases, with 12 bases left between them. From germline, CDR1 is SGHTA and CDR2 FQGNSA. DNA of the CDR3: TGTGCCAGCAGCCCTCAAATTGGCGAGACCCAGTACTTC. Its translation is CASSPQIGETQYF.

This clonotype was counted between two and nine times. The V and J genes are TRBV4-1 and TRBJ2-2, with D hard to call. The germline gives CDR1 MGHRA, CDR2 YSYEKL. V was pared by 5 bases and J by 7 bases, with 11 bases between. This CDR3 region has 13 residues. CDR3 sequence (DNA): TGCGCCAGCAGCTCGCGCTCGGGCGGGGAGCTGTTTTTT. It is translated as CASSSRSGGELFF.

CDR3: CASSLLGDRYYEQYF. CDR3 bases: TGTGCCAGCAGCCTTTTAGGGGACAGATACTACGAGCAGTACTTC. The rearrangement links TRBV16 to TRBJ2-7; 7 bases agree with TRBD1. The CDR3 length is 15 residues. Trimming cost V 4 bases and J 3 bases; bases outside gene matches: 9. From germline, CDR1 is KGHSY and CDR2 FQNENV.

This clonotype was picked up many times. This chain uses TRBV5-1 with TRBJ2-3; 13 nucleotides match TRBD2. The CDR3 consists of 19 residues. The germline gives CDR1 SGHRS, CDR2 YFSETQ. The V gene end was trimmed by 0 bases and the J gene end by 5 bases; junction bases not matched to a gene: 12. CDR3 sequence reads: CASSLGTSGSIGDRDTQYF. The CDR3 DNA sequence: TGCGCCAGCAGCTTGGGGACTAGCGGGAGTATCGGAGATAGAGATACGCAGTATTTT.

The V and J genes are TRBV12-3 or TRBV12-4 and TRBJ2-1; 10 bases line up with TRBD2. The CDR3 loop spans 20 amino acids. Trimming at V came to 0 bases and at J to 5 bases, leaving 16 bases not matched to a gene. The CDR3: CASSLAQTGASGRFDNEQFF. The CDR3 DNA is TGTGCCAGCAGTTTAGCTCAAACGGGCGCTAGCGGGAGATTTGACAATGAGCAGTTCTTC.

This clonotype was counted a few times. This chain uses TRBV5-8 with TRBJ2-2; D is uncertain. V lost 4 bases and J lost 0, with 13 bases in between. There are 16 residues in the CDR3. Germline V gives CDR1 SGHTS, CDR2 YDEGEE. As DNA, the CDR3 is TGTGCCAGCAGCCCATGGGCCACCTCGAACACCGGGGAGCTGTTTTTT. Residues: CASSPWATSNTGELFF.